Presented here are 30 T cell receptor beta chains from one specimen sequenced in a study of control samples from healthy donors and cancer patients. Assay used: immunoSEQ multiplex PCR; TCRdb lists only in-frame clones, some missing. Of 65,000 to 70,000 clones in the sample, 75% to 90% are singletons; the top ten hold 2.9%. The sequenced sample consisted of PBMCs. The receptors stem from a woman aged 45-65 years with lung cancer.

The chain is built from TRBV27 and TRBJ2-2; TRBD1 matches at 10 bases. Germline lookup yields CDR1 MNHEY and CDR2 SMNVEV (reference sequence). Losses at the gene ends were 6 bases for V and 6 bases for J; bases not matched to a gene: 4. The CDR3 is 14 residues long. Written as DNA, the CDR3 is TGTGCCAGCAGAAGGACAGGGGGGGCCGGGGAGCTGTTTTTT. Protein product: CASRRTGGAGELFF.

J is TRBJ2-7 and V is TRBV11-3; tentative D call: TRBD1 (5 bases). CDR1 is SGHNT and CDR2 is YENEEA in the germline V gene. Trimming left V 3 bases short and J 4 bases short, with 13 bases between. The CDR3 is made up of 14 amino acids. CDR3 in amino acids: CASSFRHGQYEQYF. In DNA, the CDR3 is TGTGCCAGCAGCTTCCGACACGGACAATACGAGCAGTACTTC.

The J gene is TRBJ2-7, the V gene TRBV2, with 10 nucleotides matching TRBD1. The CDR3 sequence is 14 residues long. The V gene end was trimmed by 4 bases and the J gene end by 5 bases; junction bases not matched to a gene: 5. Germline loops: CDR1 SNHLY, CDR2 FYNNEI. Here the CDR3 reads CASSVGTGVDEQYF. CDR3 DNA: TGTGCCAGCAGTGTCGGGACAGGGGTGGACGAGCAGTACTTC.

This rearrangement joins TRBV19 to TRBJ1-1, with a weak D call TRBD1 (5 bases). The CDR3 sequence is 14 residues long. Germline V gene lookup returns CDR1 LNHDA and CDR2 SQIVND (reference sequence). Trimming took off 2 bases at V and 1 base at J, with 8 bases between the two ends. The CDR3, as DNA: TGTGCCAGTAGTATAAAGGGACCGAACACTGAAGCTTTCTTT. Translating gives CASSIKGPNTEAFF.

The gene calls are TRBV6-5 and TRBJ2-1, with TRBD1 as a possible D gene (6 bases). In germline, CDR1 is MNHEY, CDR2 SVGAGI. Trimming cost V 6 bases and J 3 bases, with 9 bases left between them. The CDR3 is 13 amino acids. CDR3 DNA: TGTGCCAGCAGGGACAGATACTACAATGAGCAGTTCTTC. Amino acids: CASRDRYYNEQFF.

CDR3 amino acids: CAWSRGIEKLFF. CDR3 bases: TGTGCCTGGAGTAGGGGAATTGAAAAACTGTTTTTT. This rearrangement joins TRBV30 to TRBJ1-4, with D possibly TRBD1 on 5 matching bases. The CDR3 extends over 12 amino acids. CDR1 and CDR2 from the germline V gene are GTSNPN and SVGIG (reference sequence). Trimming stripped 2 bases from V and 7 bases from J, with 8 bases between.

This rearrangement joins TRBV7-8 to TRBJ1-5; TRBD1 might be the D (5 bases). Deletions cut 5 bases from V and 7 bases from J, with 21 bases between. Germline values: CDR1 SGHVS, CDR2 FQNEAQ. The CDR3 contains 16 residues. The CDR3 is CASSPQSGGTTQPQHF. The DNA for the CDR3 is TGTGCCAGCAGCCCCCAATCGGGGGGTACCACACAGCCCCAGCATTTT.

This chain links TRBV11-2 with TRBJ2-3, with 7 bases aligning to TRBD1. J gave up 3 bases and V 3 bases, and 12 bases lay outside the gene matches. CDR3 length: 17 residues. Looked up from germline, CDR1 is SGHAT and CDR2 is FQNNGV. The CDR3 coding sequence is TGTGCCAGCAGCTTCGCCGACGAGGGGGCCTTGACAGATACGCAGTATTTT. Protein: CASSFADEGALTDTQYF.

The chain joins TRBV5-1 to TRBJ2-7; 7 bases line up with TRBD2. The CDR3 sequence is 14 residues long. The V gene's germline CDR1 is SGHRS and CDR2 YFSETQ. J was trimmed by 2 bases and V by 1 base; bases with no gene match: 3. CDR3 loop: CASSLSGGAYEQYF. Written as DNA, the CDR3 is TGCGCCAGCAGCTTGTCGGGGGGTGCCTACGAGCAGTACTTC.

This CDR3 reads CASSEPASGGKGNSPLHF. DNA for the CDR3: TGTGCCAGCAGTGAACCAGCCTCAGGGGGCAAGGGAAATTCACCCCTCCACTTT. This sequence joins TRBV28 and TRBJ1-6, with 8 bases lining up with TRBD1. With V trimmed by 5 bases and J by 7 bases, 16 bases remained unmatched. Germline values: CDR1 MDHEN, CDR2 SYDVKM. The CDR3 has 18 amino acids. The full variable domain, in which reference TRBV28 and TRBJ1-6 provide the parts outside the CDR3, is DVKVTQSSRYLVKRTGEKVFLECVQDMDHENMFWYRQDPGLGLRLIYFSYDVKMKEKGDIPEGYSVSREKKERFSLILESASTNQTSMYLCASSEPASGGKGNSPLHFGNGTRLTVT.

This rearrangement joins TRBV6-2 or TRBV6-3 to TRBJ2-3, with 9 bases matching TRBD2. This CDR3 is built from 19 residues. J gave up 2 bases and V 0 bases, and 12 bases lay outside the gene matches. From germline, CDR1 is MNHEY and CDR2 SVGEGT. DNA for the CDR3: TGTGCCAGCAGTTACTCTCCCGAAAAGCGGGGGGCCAACACAGATACGCAGTATTTT. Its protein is CASSYSPEKRGANTDTQYF.

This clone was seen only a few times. The CDR3 is CASSGQGGSSNQPQHF. The CDR3 DNA follows: TGTGCCAGCAGTGGACAGGGCGGGAGTAGCAATCAGCCCCAGCATTTT. The rearrangement joins TRBV2 to TRBJ1-5; 7 bases fit TRBD1. Germline V gives CDR1 SNHLY, CDR2 FYNNEI. This CDR3 has 16 residues. The J segment lost 0 bases and the V segment lost 4 bases, leaving 6 bases of the junction unmatched.

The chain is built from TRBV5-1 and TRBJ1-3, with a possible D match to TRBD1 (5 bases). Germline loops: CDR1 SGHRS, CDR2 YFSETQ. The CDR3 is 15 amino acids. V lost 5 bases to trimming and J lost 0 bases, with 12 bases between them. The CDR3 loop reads CASSPGGSSGNTIYF. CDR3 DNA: TGCGCCAGCAGTCCCGGGGGGAGCTCTGGAAACACCATATATTTT.

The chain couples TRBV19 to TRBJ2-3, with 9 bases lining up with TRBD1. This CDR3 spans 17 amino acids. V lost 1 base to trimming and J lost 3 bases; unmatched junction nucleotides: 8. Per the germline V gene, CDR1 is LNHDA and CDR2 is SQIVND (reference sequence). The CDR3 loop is CASSIVPGTGRTDTQYF. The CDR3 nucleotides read TGTGCCAGTAGTATAGTCCCCGGGACAGGGAGAACAGATACGCAGTATTTT.

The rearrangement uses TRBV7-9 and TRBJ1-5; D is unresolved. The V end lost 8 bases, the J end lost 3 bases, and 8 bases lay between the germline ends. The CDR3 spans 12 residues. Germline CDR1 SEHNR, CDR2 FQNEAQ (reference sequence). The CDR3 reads CASGQNNQPQHF. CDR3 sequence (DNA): TGTGCCAGCGGGCAGAACAATCAGCCCCAGCATTTT. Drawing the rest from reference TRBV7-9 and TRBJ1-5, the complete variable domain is DTGVSQNPRHKITKRGQNVTFRCDPISEHNRLYWYRQTLGQGPEFLTYFQNEAQLEKSRLLSDRFSAERPKGSFSTLEIQRTEQGDSAMYLCASGQNNQPQHFGDGTRLSIL.

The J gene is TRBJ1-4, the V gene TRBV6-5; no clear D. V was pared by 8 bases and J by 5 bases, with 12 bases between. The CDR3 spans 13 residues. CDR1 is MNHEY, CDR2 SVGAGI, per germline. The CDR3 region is CASGRDRNEKLFF. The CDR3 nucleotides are TGTGCCAGCGGAAGGGATAGGAATGAAAAACTGTTTTTT.

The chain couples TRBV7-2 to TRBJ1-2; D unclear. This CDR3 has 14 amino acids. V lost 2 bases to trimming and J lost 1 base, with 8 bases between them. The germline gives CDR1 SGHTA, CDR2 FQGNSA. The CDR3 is CASSLNEVNYGYTF. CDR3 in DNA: TGTGCCAGCAGCTTAAATGAAGTTAACTATGGCTACACCTTC.

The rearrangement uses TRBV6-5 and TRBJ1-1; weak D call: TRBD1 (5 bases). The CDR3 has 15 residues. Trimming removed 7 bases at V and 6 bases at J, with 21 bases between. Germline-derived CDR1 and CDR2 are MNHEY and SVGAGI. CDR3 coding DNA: TGTGCCAGCATAAATTTAAGGGGAGGGACCTCTGAAGCTTTCTTT. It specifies CASINLRGGTSEAFF.

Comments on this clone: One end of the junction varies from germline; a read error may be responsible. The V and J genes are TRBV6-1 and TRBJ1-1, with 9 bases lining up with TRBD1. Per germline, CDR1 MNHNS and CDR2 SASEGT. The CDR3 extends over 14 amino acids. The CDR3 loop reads CASRLQGANTEAFF. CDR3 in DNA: TGTGCCAGCAGATTACAGGGGGCGAACACTGAGGCTTTCTTT.

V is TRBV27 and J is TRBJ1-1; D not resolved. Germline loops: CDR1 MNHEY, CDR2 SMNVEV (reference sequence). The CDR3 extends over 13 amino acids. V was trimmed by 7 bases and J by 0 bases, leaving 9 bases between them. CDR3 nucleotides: TGTGCCAGCAACAGTGGCTTGAACACTGAAGCTTTCTTT. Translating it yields CASNSGLNTEAFF.

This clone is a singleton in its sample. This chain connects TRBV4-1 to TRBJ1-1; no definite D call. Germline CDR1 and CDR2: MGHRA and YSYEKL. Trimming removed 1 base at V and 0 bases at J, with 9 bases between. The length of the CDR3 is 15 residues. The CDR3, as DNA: TGCGCCAGCAGCCAAGGGCCGTGGCTGAACACTGAAGCTTTCTTT. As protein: CASSQGPWLNTEAFF.

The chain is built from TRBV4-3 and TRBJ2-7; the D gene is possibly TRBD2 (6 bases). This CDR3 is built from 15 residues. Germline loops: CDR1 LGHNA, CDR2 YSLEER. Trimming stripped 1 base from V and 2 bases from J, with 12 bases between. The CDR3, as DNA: TGCGCCAGCAGCCAAGGAAGAGGGGAGGCCTACGAGCAGTACTTC. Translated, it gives CASSQGRGEAYEQYF.

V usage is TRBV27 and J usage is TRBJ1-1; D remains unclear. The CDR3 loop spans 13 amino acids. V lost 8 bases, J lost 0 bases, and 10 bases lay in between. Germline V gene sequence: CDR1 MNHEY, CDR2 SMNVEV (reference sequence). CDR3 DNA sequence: TGTGCCAGCCGCCGGTGGCTGAACACTGAAGCTTTCTTT. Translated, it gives CASRRWLNTEAFF.

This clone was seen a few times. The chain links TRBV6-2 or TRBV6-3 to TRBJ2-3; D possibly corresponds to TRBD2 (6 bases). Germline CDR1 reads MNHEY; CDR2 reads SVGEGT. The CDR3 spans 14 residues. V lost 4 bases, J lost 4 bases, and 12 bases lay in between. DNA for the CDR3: TGTGCCAGCAGTTCGGACTACCTGTCAGATACGCAGTATTTT. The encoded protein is CASSSDYLSDTQYF.

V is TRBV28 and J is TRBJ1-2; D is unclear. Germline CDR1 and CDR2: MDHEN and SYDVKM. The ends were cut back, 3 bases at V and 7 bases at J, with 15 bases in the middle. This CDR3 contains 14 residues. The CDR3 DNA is TGTGCCAGCAGTTTCCACCGGGGAGTTAGTGGCTACACCTTC. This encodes CASSFHRGVSGYTF.

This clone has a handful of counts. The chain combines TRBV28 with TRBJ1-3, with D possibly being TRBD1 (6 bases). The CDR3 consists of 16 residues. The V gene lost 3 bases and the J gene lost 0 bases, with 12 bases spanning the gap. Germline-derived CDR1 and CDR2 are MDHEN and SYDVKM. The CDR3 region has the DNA TGTGCCAGCAGTTTCCCGCGGACAGACTCTGGAAACACCATATATTTT. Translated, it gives CASSFPRTDSGNTIYF.

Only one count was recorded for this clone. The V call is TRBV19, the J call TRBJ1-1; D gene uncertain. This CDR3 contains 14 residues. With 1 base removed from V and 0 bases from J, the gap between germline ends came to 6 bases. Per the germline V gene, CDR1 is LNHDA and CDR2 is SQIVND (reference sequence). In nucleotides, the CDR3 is TGTGCCAGTAGTATAGTGGGGATGAACACTGAAGCTTTCTTT. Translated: CASSIVGMNTEAFF.

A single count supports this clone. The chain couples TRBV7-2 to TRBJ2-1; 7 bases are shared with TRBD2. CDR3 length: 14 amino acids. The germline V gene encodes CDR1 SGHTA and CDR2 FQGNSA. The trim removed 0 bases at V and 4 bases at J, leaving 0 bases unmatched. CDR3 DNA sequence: TGTGCCAGCAGCTTAGCGGGGGGGTACAATGAGCAGTTCTTC. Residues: CASSLAGGYNEQFF.

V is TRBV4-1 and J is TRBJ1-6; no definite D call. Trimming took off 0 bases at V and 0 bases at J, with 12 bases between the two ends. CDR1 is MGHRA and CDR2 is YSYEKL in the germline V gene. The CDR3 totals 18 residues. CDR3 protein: CASSQEPVFSSYNSPLHF. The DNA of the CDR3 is TGCGCCAGCAGCCAAGAACCTGTTTTCAGCTCCTATAATTCACCCCTCCACTTT.

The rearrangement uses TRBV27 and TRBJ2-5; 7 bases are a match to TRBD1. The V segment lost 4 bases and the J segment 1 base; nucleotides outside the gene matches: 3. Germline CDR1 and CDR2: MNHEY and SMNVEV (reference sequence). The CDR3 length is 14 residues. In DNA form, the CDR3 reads TGTGCCAGCAGTTCCCGGGACAGCCAAGAGACCCAGTACTTC. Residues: CASSSRDSQETQYF.